These 27 T cell receptor beta chains were all obtained from the same sample, sequenced in a study of cytomegalovirus exposure and HLA in healthy donors. 13 Jbeta primers and 60 Vbeta primers were used for the PCR. Data came from immunoSEQ multiplex PCR; TCRdb stores just in-frame clones and leaves some out. Among 95,000 to 100,000 clones listed, roughly 80% were seen once. Material for sequencing was PBMCs. Every receptor here comes from a man in his sixties in good health and CMV-seropositive.

This rearrangement joins TRBV9 to TRBJ2-3; the match to TRBD2 covers 7 bases. This CDR3 spans 15 amino acids. With 1 base clipped from V and 2 bases from J, the junction kept 4 bases outside the gene matches. Looked up from germline, CDR1 is SGDLS and CDR2 is YYNGEE. Here the CDR3 DNA reads TGTGCCAGCAGCGTATGGGGGGGGGACACAGATACGCAGTATTTT. Its translation: CASSVWGGDTDTQYF.

V usage is TRBV13 and J usage is TRBJ1-2; D remains ambiguous. Germline assignment: CDR1 PRHDT and CDR2 FYEKMQ (reference sequence). The CDR3 consists of 15 residues. V dropped 2 bases and J dropped 2 bases, with 12 bases sitting between them. In nucleotides, the CDR3 is TGTGCCAGCAGCTTAAGAAGCGGAGTGAACTATGGCTACACCTTC. This gives the protein CASSLRSGVNYGYTF.

The rearrangement joins TRBV20-1 to TRBJ1-2; D not resolved. The CDR3 sequence is 11 residues long. V was clipped by 6 bases and J by 8 bases, with 13 bases between them. Germline V gene lookup returns CDR1 DFQATT and CDR2 SNEGSKA (reference sequence). CDR3 DNA: TGCAGTGCCCGGGTCTTTAAGGGCTACACCTTC. Translated: CSARVFKGYTF.

The chain employs TRBV30 and TRBJ1-2, with D unclear. CDR1 and CDR2 from the germline V gene are GTSNPN and SVGIG (reference sequence). Trimming pared 3 bases from V and 8 bases from J, leaving 31 bases between. This CDR3 contains 18 residues. This CDR3 is CAWSLDGLNMEPRIGYTF. The CDR3 coding sequence is TGTGCCTGGAGCCTCGACGGGTTGAACATGGAACCGAGGATCGGCTACACCTTC. The whole variable domain, filled in from reference TRBV30 and TRBJ1-2, reads SQTIHQWPATLVQPVGSPLSLECTVEGTSNPNLYWYRQAAGRGLQLLFYSVGIGQISSEVPQNLSASRPQDRQFILSSKKLLLSDSGFYLCAWSLDGLNMEPRIGYTFGSGTRLTVV.

The CDR3 bases are TGTGCCAGCAGCTCAAAGGGGACAGGGAAGGTCCATGGCTACACCTTC. Translation: CASSSKGTGKVHGYTF. V is TRBV7-9 and J is TRBJ1-2, with 9 bases that match TRBD1. The ends lost 4 bases at V and 6 bases at J; junction bases unmatched: 12. This CDR3 is 16 amino acids long. In germline, CDR1 is SEHNR, CDR2 FQNEAQ (reference sequence).

The table lists this clone with a few counts. The gene calls are TRBV2 and TRBJ2-2; a possible D gene is TRBD2 (7 bases). Trimming pared 6 bases from V and 5 bases from J, leaving 16 bases between. CDR1 is SNHLY, CDR2 FYNNEI, per germline. The CDR3 runs 15 residues. The CDR3 is CASSGVGGGTGELFF. The CDR3, as DNA: TGTGCCAGCAGCGGGGTGGGAGGGGGAACCGGGGAGCTGTTTTTT.

To note about this clone: At one end, the junction sequence differs from germline, possibly due to a read error. At the DNA level, this CDR3 is encoded by other sequences in the same sample as well. The V call is TRBV7-2, the J call TRBJ1-6, with 8 bases fitting TRBD1. Germline CDR1 is SGHTA and CDR2 is FQGNSA. The CDR3 contains 15 residues. For the CDR3, the DNA is TGCGCCAGCAGCTTCCGGACAGGGCGGAATTCACCCCTCCACTTT. This translates into CASSFRTGRNSPLHF.

This clone has a handful of counts. V and J are TRBV7-9 and TRBJ2-2; no definite D call. Germline CDR1 SEHNR, CDR2 FQNEAQ (reference sequence). The CDR3 consists of 12 residues. Trimming removed 5 bases from V and 4 bases from J, with 5 bases in between. The CDR3 DNA reads TGTGCCAGCAGCACTTTCACCGGGGAGCTGTTTTTT. It translates to CASSTFTGELFF.

This clone has just a few counts. The V and J genes are TRBV5-4 and TRBJ1-1, with unresolved D. The CDR3 contains 14 residues. Trimming cost V 2 bases and J 2 bases, with 10 bases left between them. The germline V gene encodes CDR1 SGHNT and CDR2 YYREEE (reference sequence). Here the CDR3 reads CASSLSVQNTEAFF. CDR3 coding DNA: TGTGCCAGCAGCTTATCGGTCCAAAACACTGAAGCTTTCTTT.

This clone was seen once. CDR3 DNA: TGTGCCAGCGCCGGGGGGGGCATCCCCTACGAGCAGTACTTC. Amino acid sequence: CASAGGGIPYEQYF. This chain uses TRBV7-2 with TRBJ2-7; 8 bases agree with TRBD2. The CDR3 runs 14 residues. Unmatched junction bases numbered 8, after V lost 8 bases and J lost 2 bases. Germline V gene lookup returns CDR1 SGHTA and CDR2 FQGNSA.

This clone was detected a few times. The gene calls are TRBV7-2 and TRBJ1-2, with TRBD1 matching 9 bases. The CDR3 contains 16 residues. The junction had 7 bases not matched to a gene; V was cut back by 0 bases and J by 5 bases. The germline CDR1 and CDR2 sequences are SGHTA and FQGNSA. CDR3 in DNA: TGTGCCAGCAGCTTAGCTATCGGGACAGGGACTTATGGCTACACCTTC. It yields the protein CASSLAIGTGTYGYTF. The full variable domain, in which reference TRBV7-2 and TRBJ1-2 provide the parts outside the CDR3, is GAGVSQSPSNKVTEKGKDVELRCDPISGHTALYWYRQSLGQGLEFLIYFQGNSAPDKSGLPSDRFSAERTGGSVSTLTIQRTQQEDSAVYLCASSLAIGTGTYGYTFGSGTRLTVV.

The V call is TRBV9, the J call TRBJ1-2; no clear D gene. Germline CDR1 and CDR2: SGDLS and YYNGEE. V shed 1 base and J shed 2 bases, with 6 bases lying between them. CDR3 length equals 13 residues. CDR3 loop: CASSVSQNYGYTF. DNA for the CDR3: TGTGCCAGCAGCGTATCACAGAACTATGGCTACACCTTC.

The J gene is TRBJ2-7, the V gene TRBV5-1, with no clear D. The CDR3 consists of 14 residues. V lost 1 base and J lost 3, with 11 bases in between. Germline V gene lookup returns CDR1 SGHRS and CDR2 YFSETQ. CDR3 sequence reads: CASSLSASYYEQYF. The DNA of the CDR3 is TGCGCCAGCAGCTTGAGCGCCAGCTACTACGAGCAGTACTTC.

V usage is TRBV5-4 and J usage is TRBJ2-5; 13 bases line up with TRBD2. The CDR3 extends over 17 amino acids. V lost 0 bases and J lost 5; bases outside the gene matches: 7. Per germline, CDR1 SGHNT and CDR2 YYREEE (reference sequence). CDR3 region: CASSLGEGLAGMETQYF. CDR3 DNA sequence: TGTGCCAGCAGCTTGGGGGAGGGACTAGCGGGGATGGAGACCCAGTACTTC.

The V call is TRBV9, the J call TRBJ2-3; D is perhaps TRBD1 (5 bases). CDR1 SGDLS and CDR2 YYNGEE come from the germline V gene. With 0 bases removed from V and 2 bases from J, the gap between germline ends came to 22 bases. This CDR3 contains 19 residues. DNA for the CDR3: TGTGCCAGCAGCGTAGACCTTGCGATTGGGGCTAGAGACACAGATACGCAGTATTTT. Protein: CASSVDLAIGARDTDTQYF.

CDR3 coding DNA: TGTGCCAGTAGTCTAAACGGACAGCCCATGACTGAAGCTTTCTTT. It yields the protein CASSLNGQPMTEAFF. The V and J genes are TRBV19 and TRBJ1-1, with D perhaps TRBD1 (6 bases). The CDR3 length is 15 residues. Germline V gives CDR1 LNHDA, CDR2 SQIVND (reference sequence). Trimming left V 5 bases short and J 5 bases short, with 18 bases between.

The DNA for the CDR3 is TGTGCCTGGAGTGGCGGGGCTCGTGGCTACACCTTC. Protein sequence: CAWSGGARGYTF. The chain uses TRBV30 and TRBJ1-2, with a weak D call TRBD1 (5 bases). The length of the CDR3 is 12 residues. Trimming took 1 base from V and 7 from J, leaving 10 bases between them. Germline assignment: CDR1 GTSNPN and CDR2 SVGIG (reference sequence). Combining the CDR3 with reference TRBV30 and TRBJ1-2 gives the whole variable domain SQTIHQWPATLVQPVGSPLSLECTVEGTSNPNLYWYRQAAGRGLQLLFYSVGIGQISSEVPQNLSASRPQDRQFILSSKKLLLSDSGFYLCAWSGGARGYTFGSGTRLTVV.

The chain carries TRBV7-9 and TRBJ2-1, with D maybe TRBD1 (6 bases). The length of the CDR3 is 12 residues. The germline gives CDR1 SEHNR, CDR2 FQNEAQ (reference sequence). V was trimmed by 5 bases and J by 14 bases, leaving 16 bases between them. CDR3 residues: CASSQKTDREFF. Here the CDR3 DNA reads TGTGCCAGCAGCCAAAAGACGGACAGAGAGTTCTTC.

The CDR3 region has the DNA TGTGCCAGCACTGGGGGGGGTCACGGGGAGCTGTTTTTT. This gives the protein CASTGGGHGELFF. V gene TRBV27 combines with J gene TRBJ2-2, with TRBD2 matching over 7 bases. The CDR3 sequence is 13 residues long. Unmatched junction bases numbered 6, after V lost 7 bases and J lost 7 bases. Germline assignment: CDR1 MNHEY and CDR2 SMNVEV (reference sequence).

The chain has TRBV29-1 and TRBJ1-3; 7 bases agree with TRBD1. The CDR3 contains 13 residues. The germline V gene has CDR1 SQVTM and CDR2 ANQGSEA. The V gene end was trimmed by 6 bases and the J gene end by 1 base; junction bases not matched to a gene: 3. The CDR3 coding sequence is TGCAGCGTACAGGGGTATTCTGGAAACACCATATATTTT. This encodes CSVQGYSGNTIYF.

This chain connects TRBV5-5 to TRBJ2-2; D is undetermined. The germline CDR1 and CDR2 sequences are SGHKS and YYEKEE (reference sequence). Trimming removed 2 bases at V and 1 base at J, with 9 bases between. The CDR3 sequence is 15 residues long. In DNA, the CDR3 is TGTGCCAGCAGCTTCCTTGCAGGGAACACCGGGGAGCTGTTTTTT. It codes for CASSFLAGNTGELFF.

V usage is TRBV9 and J usage is TRBJ1-6; D possibly corresponds to TRBD1 (5 bases). The CDR3 covers 14 residues. Trimming cost V 1 base and J 7 bases, with 9 bases left between them. Per the germline V gene, CDR1 is SGDLS and CDR2 is YYNGEE. The CDR3 region is CASSVRAGNSPLHF. CDR3 sequence (DNA): TGTGCCAGCAGCGTAAGGGCAGGGAATTCACCCCTCCACTTT.

This chain links TRBV4-2 with TRBJ1-6; 7 bases align to TRBD1. CDR1 LGHNA and CDR2 YNFKEQ come from the germline V gene. The V and J ends lost 1 base and 9 bases, in that order; junction bases with no gene match: 6. The CDR3 runs 15 residues. CDR3 protein: CASSQGQGDGSPLHF. As DNA, the CDR3 is TGTGCCAGCAGCCAAGGACAGGGTGACGGTTCACCCCTCCACTTT.

The gene calls are TRBV10-3 and TRBJ2-7, with a tentative D call TRBD1 (5 bases). The CDR3 has 11 amino acids. With 3 bases removed from V and 6 bases from J, the gap between germline ends came to 6 bases. The germline gives CDR1 ENHRY, CDR2 SYGVKD. CDR3 amino acids: CAISDRAEQYF. The CDR3 region has the DNA TGTGCCATCAGTGACAGGGCCGAGCAGTACTTC.

This chain connects TRBV11-2 to TRBJ1-6; a possible D gene is TRBD1 (6 bases). Germline V CDR1 and CDR2: SGHAT, FQNNGV. V was cut by 3 bases and J by 7 bases, with 13 bases left in between. The CDR3 extends over 15 amino acids. The CDR3 sequence: CASSLRTVRNSPLHF. CDR3 nucleotides: TGTGCCAGCAGCTTGCGGACAGTTCGAAATTCACCCCTCCACTTT.

The V gene is TRBV7-3, the J gene TRBJ2-3; 9 positions match TRBD1. Germline trimming cut 5 bases from V and 3 bases from J; bases unmatched to any gene: 6. The CDR3 sequence is 15 residues long. Per the germline V gene, CDR1 is SGHTA and CDR2 is FQGTGA. CDR3 in amino acids: CASSKTGGRTDTQYF. The CDR3 region has the DNA TGTGCCAGCAGCAAGACAGGGGGACGAACAGATACGCAGTATTTT.

The chain links TRBV7-6 to TRBJ1-5; maybe TRBD1 (5 bases). Trimming cost V 2 bases and J 7 bases, with 12 bases left between them. Germline lookup yields CDR1 SGHVS and CDR2 FNYEAQ. CDR3 length equals 14 residues. CDR3: CASSLIQGGQPQHF. CDR3 coding DNA: TGTGCCAGCAGCTTAATCCAGGGTGGGCAGCCCCAGCATTTT.